A single sample gave rise to the 10 T cell receptor beta chains below, sequenced in a study of blood T cells in healthy people across ages. Next came a second PCR, run for roughly 7 to 12 cycles, which used a sample-barcoded 5' primer along with a J-beta primer mix. TCRdb re-called the 5' RACE reads through MiXCR, storing one row per CDR3 protein. Here the sample spans 650,000 to 1,000,000 distinct CDR3 sequences, about 34% being singletons. Source material: blood. The receptors shown here come from a man aged 18 to 29 in good health.

V gene TRBV7-9 combines with J gene TRBJ2-7; D is unclear. V was clipped by 4 bases and J by 0 bases, with 10 bases between them. The germline V gene has CDR1 SEHNR and CDR2 FQNEAQ (reference sequence). The CDR3 has 14 amino acids. As DNA, the CDR3 is TGTGCCAGCAGCTACGCCGGAGACTCCTACGAGCAGTACTTC. Translating gives CASSYAGDSYEQYF. Variable domain in full (rest from reference TRBV7-9 and TRBJ2-7): DTGVSQNPRHKITKRGQNVTFRCDPISEHNRLYWYRQTLGQGPEFLTYFQNEAQLEKSRLLSDRFSAERPKGSFSTLEIQRTEQGDSAMYLCASSYAGDSYEQYFGPGTRLTVT.

In its sample, this clonotype was seen a few times. The V and J genes are TRBV9 and TRBJ1-2, with 7 bases aligning to TRBD1. V was pared by 1 base and J by 5 bases, with 5 bases of the junction left unmatched. The germline V gene encodes CDR1 SGDLS and CDR2 YYNGEE. The CDR3 has 14 residues. In nucleotides, the CDR3 is TGTGCCAGCAGCGTAAGCGGGACAGCGTATGGCTACACCTTC. It is translated as CASSVSGTAYGYTF.

This clonotype was recorded at least ten times. The chain is built from TRBV5-1 and TRBJ2-3; the D is unclear. The V and J ends lost 0 bases and 6 bases respectively, with 8 bases between them. This CDR3 comprises 13 residues. Germline V gene lookup returns CDR1 SGHRS and CDR2 YFSETQ. In DNA, the CDR3 is TGCGCCAGCAGCTTGGTATTAGGGGATACGCAGTATTTT. Translated: CASSLVLGDTQYF.

This clonotype turned up a few times. This chain joins TRBV29-1 and TRBJ2-5; D ambiguous. Germline CDR1 SQVTM, CDR2 ANQGSEA. The V end lost 7 bases, the J end lost 11 bases, and 26 bases lay between the germline ends. The CDR3 sequence is 14 residues long. CDR3 nucleotides: TGCAGCGCCCAAGTTGGTAGATCCCCCAATGAGCAGTACTTC. As protein: CSAQVGRSPNEQYF.

The chain has TRBV7-2 and TRBJ1-4; 8 bases line up with TRBD1. The CDR3 is made up of 17 amino acids. V trimming: 3 bases; J trimming: 6 bases; junction bases outside the gene matches: 12. Germline values: CDR1 SGHTA, CDR2 FQGNSA. CDR3 in amino acids: CASSFYGRSTGDEKLFF. The CDR3 nucleotides are TGTGCCAGCAGCTTTTATGGGAGGTCGACAGGGGATGAAAAACTGTTTTTT. The full variable domain, completed using reference TRBV7-2 and TRBJ1-4, is GAGVSQSPSNKVTEKGKDVELRCDPISGHTALYWYRQSLGQGLEFLIYFQGNSAPDKSGLPSDRFSAERTGGSVSTLTIQRTQQEDSAVYLCASSFYGRSTGDEKLFFGSGTQLSVL.

There are many counts of this clonotype. The chain links TRBV5-1 to TRBJ2-3; 9 nucleotides line up with TRBD1. The CDR3 runs 16 residues. Germline trimming cut 4 bases from V and 2 bases from J; bases unmatched to any gene: 8. CDR1 is SGHRS and CDR2 is YFSETQ in the germline V gene. The CDR3 protein is CASSTGDRVPTDTQYF. CDR3 in DNA: TGCGCCAGCAGCACAGGGGACAGGGTCCCCACAGATACGCAGTATTTT.

The V call is TRBV7-2, the J call TRBJ2-7; TRBD1 is a possible D gene (6 bases). Per the germline V gene, CDR1 is SGHTA and CDR2 is FQGNSA. The V gene lost 4 bases and the J gene lost 3 bases, with 16 bases spanning the gap. The CDR3 is 15 amino acids. CDR3 sequence reads: CASSSQGQLIYEQYF. The CDR3 DNA reads as TGTGCCAGCAGCTCCCAGGGGCAGCTTATCTACGAGCAGTACTTC.

A note on this clonotype: A junction boundary mismatches the germline segment, possibly from a read error. V gene TRBV6-5 combines with J gene TRBJ2-1; no firm D call. The CDR3 is 16 amino acids. Germline CDR1 and CDR2: MNHEY and SVGAGI. The CDR3 DNA is TGTGCCAGCAGTTACTCATTGCGCTCTCCGAGCAATGAGCTGTTCTTC. It specifies CASSYSLRSPSNELFF.

The chain couples TRBV7-2 to TRBJ2-1; D not resolved. V lost 1 base to trimming and J lost 5 bases, with 12 bases between them. CDR1 and CDR2 from the germline V gene are SGHTA and FQGNSA. The CDR3 is made up of 15 amino acids. This CDR3 is CASSLVDGPNNEQFF. CDR3 bases: TGTGCCAGCAGCTTAGTCGATGGGCCCAACAATGAGCAGTTCTTC.

The chain links TRBV5-4 to TRBJ1-1; D gene unclear. Between the trimmed V and J ends, which lost 3 bases and 1 base, there was a span of 10 bases. Germline-derived CDR1 and CDR2 are SGHNT and YYREEE (reference sequence). This CDR3 comprises 14 residues. The DNA for the CDR3 is TGTGCCAGCAGCTCCCTAGCCGGGAACACTGAAGCTTTCTTT. Encoded protein: CASSSLAGNTEAFF.